The TCR beta chain described here comes from a study of Ad26.COV2.S vaccination and SARS-CoV-2 variants. Study-wide context: Enrollment placed the donor in the COV1001 Ad26.COV2.S trial arm. Study results and caveats: Relative to placebo recipients, vaccine recipients exhibited elevated spike-specific TCR breadth. The breadth of spike-specific CD8+ and CD4+ T cell responses after vaccination was reportedly substantial.

This sample's treatment: roughly 18 received Ad26.COV2.S at low or high dose, single or two shots; 5 received placebo; per-sample allocation not given. Collection of the samples took place on day 63 after the first injection of vaccine or placebo. The shot given was an Ad26 vector that makes Wuhan-strain SARS-CoV-2 spike. Method: immunoSEQ multiplex PCR; TCRdb's copy keeps in-frame clones and lacks some. In the table there are approximately 300,000 clones, 70% to 90% of which are singletons. The CDR3 is 13 residues long. From germline, CDR1 is SGHAT and CDR2 FQNNGV. V lost 6 bases to trimming and J lost 0 bases, with 5 bases between them. This clone was found once. Antigen specificity is unknown.

The starting material was peripheral blood, obtained in a trial of Ad26.COV2.S vaccine versus placebo. The chain carries TRBV11-2 and TRBJ2-2, with D hard to call. The sequence came from a person aged 18 to 59 who received the Ad26.COV2.S COVID-19 vaccine or a placebo. CDR3 loop: CASRLSNTGELFF. The DNA for the CDR3 is TGTGCCAGCAGGTTATCGAACACCGGGGAGCTGTTTTTT.